These 19 T cell receptor beta chains originate from one sample sequenced in a study of cytomegalovirus exposure and HLA in healthy donors. This PCR relied on a set of 60 Vbeta primers and 13 Jbeta primers. Only in-frame clones appear in the TCRdb table, and some are missing; sequencing was by immunoSEQ multiplex PCR. The data show approximately 110,000 clones, with roughly 70% seen just once and roughly 0.9% held by the top ten. The sample consisted of PBMCs. These receptor sequences come from a woman aged 25-40 years in good health and CMV-seronegative.

About this clone: This specimen includes other DNA sequences encoding the same CDR3. This chain links TRBV7-2 with TRBJ1-2, with D maybe TRBD1 (5 bases). Germline V gene data show CDR1 as SGHTA and CDR2 as FQGNSA. The V and J ends lost 5 bases and 0 bases respectively, with 10 bases between them. This CDR3 contains 14 residues. In nucleotides, the CDR3 is TGTGCCAGCAGCCTAGACAGAGCTAACTATGGCTACACCTTC. As protein: CASSLDRANYGYTF.

The CDR3 region is CASSFLAGGQSSYNEQFF. The CDR3 region has the DNA TGTGCCAGCAGTTTTCTAGCGGGAGGGCAAAGCTCCTACAATGAGCAGTTCTTC. This chain links TRBV27 with TRBJ2-1; TRBD2 matches at 12 bases. There are 18 residues in the CDR3. Trimming took 3 bases from V and 0 from J; bases not matched to a gene: 6. From germline, CDR1 is MNHEY and CDR2 SMNVEV (reference sequence).

This sequence joins TRBV5-8 and TRBJ1-3; weak D call: TRBD1 (6 bases). The CDR3 runs to 16 residues. V gave up 2 bases and J gave up 0 bases, with 12 bases separating them. Germline V gene lookup returns CDR1 SGHTS and CDR2 YDEGEE. The CDR3 loop is CASSFPDSLSGNTIYF. CDR3 in DNA: TGTGCCAGCAGCTTCCCGGACAGTCTCTCTGGAAACACCATATATTTT.

The V call is TRBV27, the J call TRBJ1-1, with D maybe TRBD1 (5 bases). Trimming pared 2 bases from V and 4 bases from J, leaving 8 bases between. CDR3 length: 13 amino acids. Germline loops: CDR1 MNHEY, CDR2 SMNVEV (reference sequence). CDR3 amino acids: CASSLRGTTEAFF. DNA of the CDR3: TGTGCCAGCAGTTTACGGGGGACCACTGAAGCTTTCTTT.

The V and J genes are TRBV6-5 and TRBJ2-7; TRBD2 might be the D (7 bases). V dropped 3 bases and J dropped 3 bases, with 15 bases sitting between them. The CDR3 contains 15 residues. In germline, CDR1 is MNHEY, CDR2 SVGAGI. The CDR3 DNA reads as TGTGCCAGCAGTTATTCGGGGGGCGCGTACTACGAGCAGTACTTC. It yields the protein CASSYSGGAYYEQYF.

This clone was counted once. The V gene is TRBV10-2, the J gene TRBJ1-2; 9 bases line up with TRBD1. J gave up 4 bases and V 3 bases, and 6 bases lay outside the gene matches. CDR1 is WSHSY and CDR2 is SAAADI in the germline V gene. The CDR3 loop spans 15 amino acids. The CDR3 reads CASSETRDRVYGYTF. CDR3 bases: TGCGCCAGCAGTGAAACCCGGGACAGGGTCTATGGCTACACCTTC.

The chain joins TRBV7-9 to TRBJ2-2; 11 nucleotides agree with TRBD1. The germline gives CDR1 SEHNR, CDR2 FQNEAQ (reference sequence). The CDR3 consists of 18 residues. V was pared by 4 bases and J by 4 bases, with 11 bases of the junction left unmatched. The CDR3 loop reads CASSSWTGGGFLTGELFF. In nucleotides, the CDR3 is TGTGCCAGCAGCTCCTGGACAGGGGGCGGATTTCTCACCGGGGAGCTGTTTTTT. The variable domain in full, with the rest retrieved from reference TRBV7-9 and TRBJ2-2, is DTGVSQNPRHKITKRGQNVTFRCDPISEHNRLYWYRQTLGQGPEFLTYFQNEAQLEKSRLLSDRFSAERPKGSFSTLEIQRTEQGDSAMYLCASSSWTGGGFLTGELFFGEGSRLTVL.

The J gene is TRBJ1-1, the V gene TRBV5-1, with TRBD1 identical over 9 bases. V was clipped by 4 bases and J by 4 bases; unmatched bases: 8. The CDR3 has 15 amino acids. Germline loops: CDR1 SGHRS, CDR2 YFSETQ. CDR3 loop: CASSTSGQGGTEAFF. CDR3 in DNA: TGCGCCAGCAGCACTTCGGGACAGGGAGGCACTGAAGCTTTCTTT.

V gene TRBV6-6 combines with J gene TRBJ1-1; TRBD1 might be the D (5 bases). The germline V gene encodes CDR1 MNHNY and CDR2 SVGAGI (reference sequence). The CDR3 is 12 amino acids. V was shortened by 4 bases and J by 7 bases, with 10 bases between the two germline ends. The CDR3 protein is CASSSRVIEAFF. Written as DNA, the CDR3 is TGTGCCAGCAGTTCCAGGGTCATTGAAGCTTTCTTT.

The rearrangement uses TRBV5-1 and TRBJ1-1; TRBD1 matches 7 bases. This CDR3 has 15 amino acids. Germline CDR1 and CDR2: SGHRS and YFSETQ. Germline trimming cut 2 bases from V and 2 bases from J; bases unmatched to any gene: 6. The CDR3, as DNA: TGCGCCAGCAGCTTCGGCGGGACAGCCAACACTGAAGCTTTCTTT. Amino acids: CASSFGGTANTEAFF.

This chain joins TRBV7-9 and TRBJ2-2; the D gene is possibly TRBD1 (5 bases). Germline values: CDR1 SEHNR, CDR2 FQNEAQ (reference sequence). V gave up 0 bases and J gave up 8 bases, with 7 bases separating them. The CDR3 covers 13 residues. CDR3 sequence reads: CASSLAGRGELFF. CDR3 nucleotide sequence: TGTGCCAGCAGCTTAGCGGGGCGTGGGGAGCTGTTTTTT.

The sample holds one count of this clone. The chain combines TRBV4-3 with TRBJ1-4; D is uncertain. In germline, CDR1 is LGHNA, CDR2 YSLEER. Deletions cut 4 bases from V and 0 bases from J, with 9 bases between. The CDR3 has 15 amino acids. CDR3 amino acids: CASSLSVATNEKLFF. CDR3 coding DNA: TGCGCCAGCAGCCTTTCAGTTGCAACTAATGAAAAACTGTTTTTT.

CDR3 nucleotide sequence: TGTGCCAGCAGCTTGAACCCGGGAGAAGAGACCCAGTACTTC. Encoded protein: CASSLNPGEETQYF. The genes are TRBV7-9 and TRBJ2-5, with D perhaps TRBD2 (6 bases). This CDR3 comprises 14 residues. Per germline, CDR1 SEHNR and CDR2 FQNEAQ (reference sequence). V gave up 3 bases and J gave up 3 bases, with 11 bases separating them.

This clone was found once. The chain carries TRBV12-5 and TRBJ1-1; perhaps TRBD1 as D (5 bases). With 2 bases removed from V and 5 bases from J, the gap between germline ends came to 6 bases. CDR1 and CDR2 from the germline V gene are LGHNT and FRNRAP. The CDR3 is 12 amino acids. In DNA, the CDR3 is TGTGCTAGTGGTTTGCGGGGGACTGAAGCTTTCTTT. This codes for CASGLRGTEAFF.

The chain employs TRBV25-1 and TRBJ1-1; D perhaps matches TRBD1 (6 bases). The V gene's germline CDR1 is MGHDK and CDR2 SYGVNS. The CDR3 length is 14 residues. The V gene lost 1 base and the J gene lost 5 bases, with 11 bases spanning the gap. In DNA form, the CDR3 reads TGTGCCAGCAGTGAATGGCAGGGGAAAACTGAAGCTTTCTTT. Translating it yields CASSEWQGKTEAFF.

This chain joins TRBV2 and TRBJ2-3; 9 bases map to TRBD1. The germline V gene has CDR1 SNHLY and CDR2 FYNNEI. The CDR3 totals 18 residues. Germline trimming cut 9 bases from V and 3 bases from J; bases unmatched to any gene: 19. As DNA, the CDR3 is TGTGCCAGGGGGACAGGGCATGCGCTACCTCTCAAGACAGATACGCAGTATTTT. It specifies CARGTGHALPLKTDTQYF.

The V and J genes are TRBV18 and TRBJ1-1; 7 nucleotides line up with TRBD1. With V trimmed by 3 bases and J by 0 bases, 7 bases remained unmatched. The CDR3 contains 16 residues. Per the germline V gene, CDR1 is KGHSH and CDR2 is LQKENI. The DNA for the CDR3 is TGTGCCAGCTCACCTCTGACAGGGACCATGAACACTGAAGCTTTCTTT. Amino acids: CASSPLTGTMNTEAFF.

This chain links TRBV19 with TRBJ1-1; 7 nucleotides align to TRBD1. The CDR3 contains 17 residues. Trimming cost V 4 bases and J 3 bases; bases outside gene matches: 14. Germline lookup yields CDR1 LNHDA and CDR2 SQIVND (reference sequence). The CDR3 is CASSRYGTARRDTEAFF. CDR3 DNA: TGTGCCAGTAGTAGATATGGGACAGCCAGGAGGGACACTGAAGCTTTCTTT.

This chain joins TRBV2 and TRBJ2-5; the match to TRBD2 covers 7 bases. This CDR3 is 15 amino acids long. Germline V gene lookup returns CDR1 SNHLY and CDR2 FYNNEI. Trimming removed 3 bases from V and 1 base from J; junction bases left unmatched: 5. CDR3 region: CASSEASGVQETQYF. As DNA, the CDR3 is TGTGCCAGCAGTGAGGCTAGCGGAGTCCAAGAGACCCAGTACTTC.